A selection of T cell receptor beta chains follows, all from one sample in a study of tissue T cells after allogeneic stem cell transplantation. The data were produced by immunoSEQ multiplex PCR, yet TCRdb's version contains in-frame clones alone and is incomplete. The sample has fewer than 1,300 clones, under 45% seen once. The sample consisted of stomach tissue, taken at autopsy. The receptors come from a female patient aged 40-69 years with steroid-refractory graft-versus-host disease after an allogeneic stem cell transplant. The graft donor may have contributed some T cells. Both conserved end residues are part of each CDR3. The D gene is left open where the match is weak. A clone size is listed for some rows: how often the clone was seen (once, few, many), or a class if it is expanded.

>-|-|TRBJ1-5|TRBV6-2/TRBV6-3
TGTGCCAGCAGTCACCGGAGAATGGCGGGCAATCAGCCCCAGCATTTT
CASSHRRMAGNQPQHF
>-|-|TRBJ2-5|TRBV7-6
TGTGCCAGCAGCTTCACGGTCCTTCAAGAGACCCAGTACTTC
CASSFTVLQETQYF
>-|-|TRBJ2-3|TRBV5-6
TGTGCCAGCTCCATTACCTTAGTGGTCAGCACAGATACGCAGTATTTT
CASSITLVVSTDTQYF
>-|few|TRBJ2-2|TRBV4-1
TGCGCCAGCAGCCAGGGTGGGACATTCGCGAACACCGGGGAGCTGTTTTTT
CASSQGGTFANTGELFF
>-|few|TRBJ2-7|TRBV7-8
TGTGCCAGCAGCCCGGACTTTGGCGAGCAGTACTTC
CASSPDFGEQYF
>TRBD1|few|TRBJ1-1|TRBV29-1
TGCAGCGCTCGGACAGGGTTGAACACTGAAGCTTTCTTT
CSARTGLNTEAFF
>TRBD1|few|TRBJ1-2|TRBV6-5
TGTGCCAGCAGTTCTAGGACAGGCTATGGCTACACCTTC
CASSSRTGYGYTF
>-|-|TRBJ2-5|TRBV7-9
TGTGCCAGCGCATATTTCCGAGAGACCCAGTACTTC
CASAYFRETQYF
>TRBD2|-|TRBJ2-3|TRBV6-5
TGTGCCAGCAGTTACTCCTCTAGCGGGGGAATAGATACGCAGTATTTT
CASSYSSSGGIDTQYF
>-|medium-sized|TRBJ2-1|TRBV5-1
TGCGCCAGCAGCTGGGTCTCGGAGGGTGAGCAGTTCTTC
CASSWVSEGEQFF
>-|-|TRBJ1-3|TRBV7-6
TGTGCCAGCAGCAACCGACATTTACGAAACACCATATATTTT
CASSNRHLRNTIYF
>-|-|TRBJ1-1|TRBV9
TGTGCCAGCAGCGAGCAGGGGTCTCCTCACACTGAAGCTTTCTTT
CASSEQGSPHTEAFF
>TRBD2|-|TRBJ2-1|TRBV19
TGTGCCAGTAGTGCGGGACTAGCGTTCGATGAGCAGTTCTTC
CASSAGLAFDEQFF
>-|-|TRBJ1-1|TRBV7-6
TGTGCCAGCAGCTTATGGAGGAACACTGAAGCTTTCTTT
CASSLWRNTEAFF
>TRBD1|once|TRBJ1-2|TRBV19
TGTGCCAGTAGTATAGGACAGGGGGCAAGGGGTGGCTACACCTTC
CASSIGQGARGGYTF
>TRBD2|-|TRBJ2-3|TRBV11-3
TGTGCCAGCAGCCCGGGACTAGCGGGAGGGTCTAATACGCAGTATTTT
CASSPGLAGGSNTQYF